The clone carrying this T cell receptor (beta chain) has a count of ten or more. As yet, its antigen is unknown. The data stem from a study of T cells in Graves' hyperthyroidism and ophthalmopathy. About the research overall: Peripheral blood was secured at the point of initial diagnosis, before any treatment. Study-level points and caveats: Most expanded thyroid clonotypes above 0.001 also appeared in blood.

The CDR3 contains 12 residues. V was clipped by 1 base and J by 5 bases, with 5 bases between them. The germline CDR1 and CDR2 sequences are SEHNR and FQNEAQ (reference sequence). TCR beta CDR3 regions were amplified from RNA. In the first-round RT-PCR of the TCR CDR3, the HTBI primer set was used. In TCRdb, the multiplex PCR reads were re-called with MiXCR into one record per CDR3 protein. The repertoire includes roughly 360,000 distinct CDR3 sequences, roughly 13% of them detected once, and 20% to 25% sits in the top ten. This chain links TRBV7-9 with TRBJ1-2; D uncertain. This TCR derives from a young man with Graves' hyperthyroidism that later progressed to Graves' ophthalmopathy. The specimen sequenced was blood. Here the CDR3 reads CASSLVLYGYTF. The CDR3 DNA sequence: TGTGCCAGCAGCTTAGTACTTTATGGCTACACCTTC.